Presented here are 21 T cell receptor beta chains from one specimen sequenced in a study of OX40 agonist ivuxolimab in advanced cancers. This table comes from immunoSEQ multiplex PCR, and its TCRdb copy is limited to in-frame clones, with some not included. The sample yields around 80,000 clones, approximately 89% seen once. This material consisted of CD4+ or CD8+ T cells sorted from blood, taken in a trial of the OX40 agonist ivuxolimab. The receptors stem from an adult with an advanced solid tumor such as melanoma, head and neck, liver or kidney cancer.

The chain couples TRBV19 to TRBJ2-5; TRBD1 agrees at 7 bases. With 5 bases clipped from V and 4 bases from J, the junction kept 4 bases outside the gene matches. CDR3 length: 13 amino acids. The germline V gene encodes CDR1 LNHDA and CDR2 SQIVND (reference sequence). The CDR3 sequence is CASSFNRGETQYF. CDR3 DNA: TGTGCCAGTAGTTTTAACAGGGGAGAGACCCAGTACTTC.

The gene calls are TRBV30 and TRBJ1-1, with 9 bases identical to TRBD1. The CDR3 is 15 amino acids. V was pared by 1 base and J by 5 bases, with 8 bases of the junction left unmatched. The germline gives CDR1 GTSNPN, CDR2 SVGIG (reference sequence). The chain's CDR3 is CAWSAADRGTTEAFF. In DNA, the CDR3 is TGTGCCTGGAGTGCCGCCGACAGGGGGACGACTGAAGCTTTCTTT.

This chain uses TRBV7-8 with TRBJ2-2, with 8 bases identical to TRBD2. The V segment lost 10 bases and the J segment 5 bases; nucleotides outside the gene matches: 18. This CDR3 comprises 17 residues. Germline V gene data show CDR1 as SGHVS and CDR2 as FQNEAQ. The CDR3 is CATAIEIGRARTGELFF. In nucleotides, the CDR3 is TGTGCCACCGCGATCGAAATCGGGAGGGCGAGGACCGGGGAGCTGTTTTTT.

A remark on this clone: One end of the junction does not line up with germline, which may come from a read error. This chain connects TRBV5-4 to TRBJ2-5; possible D gene TRBD2, 5 bases. CDR1 is SGHNT, CDR2 YYREEE, per germline (reference sequence). The CDR3 totals 14 residues. The CDR3 reads CASSLERLSETQYF. The CDR3 DNA follows: TGTGCCAGCAGTTTGGAACGACTATCCGAGACCCAGTACTTC. Complete variable domain (other parts from reference TRBV5-4 and TRBJ2-5): ETGVTQSPTHLIKTRGQQVTLRCSSQSGHNTVSWYQQALGQGPQFIFQYYREEENGRGNFPPRFSGLQFPNYSSELNVNALELDDSALYLCASSLERLSETQYFGPGTRLLVL.

V usage is TRBV6-6 and J usage is TRBJ1-2; D possibly corresponds to TRBD1 (6 bases). The V gene's germline CDR1 is MNHNY and CDR2 SVGAGI (reference sequence). This CDR3 has 12 amino acids. The V gene lost 4 bases and the J gene lost 8 bases, with 11 bases spanning the gap. The CDR3 is CASSSGAGGYTF. For the CDR3, the DNA is TGTGCCAGCAGTTCAGGGGCTGGCGGCTACACCTTC.

The genes are TRBV30 and TRBJ1-2; D is uncertain. This CDR3 has 12 residues. The ends were cut back, 2 bases at V and 8 bases at J, with 12 bases in the middle. The germline V gene encodes CDR1 GTSNPN and CDR2 SVGIG (reference sequence). CDR3 in amino acids: CAWSLQAAGYTF. The CDR3, as DNA: TGTGCCTGGAGTTTGCAAGCTGCAGGCTACACCTTC.

This clone showed up just once. The chain employs TRBV29-1 and TRBJ2-3; 8 bases match TRBD1. This CDR3 contains 13 residues. Germline CDR1 is SQVTM and CDR2 is ANQGSEA. V trimming: 6 bases; J trimming: 2 bases; junction bases outside the gene matches: 4. This CDR3 is CSVGQANTDTQYF. CDR3 sequence (DNA): TGCAGCGTGGGACAGGCGAACACAGATACGCAGTATTTT.

This rearrangement joins TRBV5-1 to TRBJ2-5; D remains unclear. The CDR3 contains 15 residues. The germline V gene has CDR1 SGHRS and CDR2 YFSETQ. V gave up 7 bases and J gave up 0 bases, with 16 bases separating them. CDR3 nucleotides: TGCGCCAGCGGATCCCGTGGCGAACACCAAGAGACCCAGTACTTC. Translating it yields CASGSRGEHQETQYF. The entire variable domain, with the rest obtained from reference TRBV5-1 and TRBJ2-5, is as follows: KAGVTQTPRYLIKTRGQQVTLSCSPISGHRSVSWYQQTPGQGLQFLFEYFSETQRNKGNFPGRFSGRQFSNSRSEMNVSTLELGDSALYLCASGSRGEHQETQYFGPGTRLLVL.

This clone was detected only once. The chain has TRBV5-1 and TRBJ2-6; D is unclear. Between the trimmed V and J ends, which lost 1 base and 0 bases, there was a span of 8 bases. The length of the CDR3 is 16 residues. Germline loops: CDR1 SGHRS, CDR2 YFSETQ. As DNA, the CDR3 is TGCGCCAGCAGCTTGACAGTATCCTCTGGGGCCAACGTCCTGACTTTC. Translated, it gives CASSLTVSSGANVLTF.

V and J are TRBV11-2 and TRBJ2-5; TRBD1 might be the D (6 bases). The CDR3 totals 13 residues. V lost 6 bases and J lost 5, with 13 bases in between. Germline assignment: CDR1 SGHAT and CDR2 FQNNGV. The chain's CDR3 is CASSFDRRETQYF. The CDR3 region has the DNA TGTGCCAGCAGTTTCGACAGGCGGGAGACCCAGTACTTC.

J is TRBJ1-5 and V is TRBV6-6; unclear D gene. V lost 5 bases, J lost 1 base, and 9 bases lay in between. CDR1 is MNHNY and CDR2 is SVGAGI in the germline V gene (reference sequence). This CDR3 is built from 14 residues. DNA for the CDR3: TGTGCCAGCAGTAGCGGTGCAAGCAATCAGCCCCAGCATTTT. Its translation: CASSSGASNQPQHF.

The chain recombines TRBV18 with TRBJ1-3; D gene ambiguous. This CDR3 has 15 amino acids. The V and J ends lost 3 bases and 0 bases respectively, with 9 bases between them. Germline V gene data show CDR1 as KGHSH and CDR2 as LQKENI. The CDR3 DNA reads TGTGCCAGCTCACCGTCCAGGAGCTCTGGAAACACCATATATTTT. This sequence encodes CASSPSRSSGNTIYF.

A few counts support this clone. V gene TRBV28 combines with J gene TRBJ1-2; D is perhaps TRBD1 (5 bases). Trimming cost V 6 bases and J 5 bases, with 16 bases left between them. The CDR3 is made up of 14 amino acids. CDR1 MDHEN and CDR2 SYDVKM come from the germline V gene. CDR3 sequence: CASSTDSRRYGYTF. CDR3 in DNA: TGTGCCAGCAGCACCGACAGTAGGAGGTATGGCTACACCTTC.

The sample holds one count of this clone. DNA of the CDR3: TGTGCCACCCAGACTAACAGACTTGCAGATACGCAGTATTTT. Its translation is CATQTNRLADTQYF. The chain uses TRBV2 and TRBJ2-3; D possibly corresponds to TRBD2 (5 bases). Germline V gene lookup returns CDR1 SNHLY and CDR2 FYNNEI. Trimming took off 10 bases at V and 4 bases at J, with 18 bases between the two ends. The CDR3 contains 14 residues.

This clone appeared once. This chain connects TRBV20-1 to TRBJ1-6, with 8 bases matching TRBD1. V lost 8 bases to trimming and J lost 13 bases; unmatched junction nucleotides: 7. Germline V gene sequence: CDR1 DFQATT, CDR2 SNEGSKA (reference sequence). This CDR3 has 11 amino acids. CDR3 sequence: CSPGQGLPLHF. CDR3 sequence (DNA): TGCAGTCCCGGACAGGGCCTCCCCCTCCACTTT.

As DNA, the CDR3 is TGTGCCAGCTCACCAGGGACAGGGAGACAAAATCAGCCCCAGCATTTT. Its translation: CASSPGTGRQNQPQHF. The chain joins TRBV18 to TRBJ1-5; 9 nucleotides agree with TRBD1. Germline values: CDR1 KGHSH, CDR2 LQKENI. V trimming: 2 bases; J trimming: 4 bases; junction bases outside the gene matches: 6. This CDR3 region has 16 residues. The full variable domain, completed using reference TRBV18 and TRBJ1-5, is NAGVMQNPRHLVRRRGQEARLRCSPMKGHSHVYWYRQLPEEGLKFMVYLQKENIIDESGMPKERFSAEFPKEGPSILRIQQVVRGDSAAYFCASSPGTGRQNQPQHFGDGTRLSIL.

This chain joins TRBV7-8 and TRBJ2-5; 12 nucleotides align to TRBD2. The CDR3 spans 16 residues. Germline V gene lookup returns CDR1 SGHVS and CDR2 FQNEAQ. V trimming: 1 base; J trimming: 11 bases; junction bases outside the gene matches: 11. DNA for the CDR3: TGTGCCAGCAGCTTAGTTTTCCTAGCGGGAGGGCGGGAGCAGTACTTC. Encoded protein: CASSLVFLAGGREQYF. The full variable domain, completed using reference TRBV7-8 and TRBJ2-5, is GAGVSQSPRYKVAKRGQDVALRCDPISGHVSLFWYQQALGQGPEFLTYFQNEAQLDKSGLPSDRFFAERPEGSVSTLKIQRTQQEDSAVYLCASSLVFLAGGREQYFGPGTRLLVL.

V gene TRBV7-2 combines with J gene TRBJ1-6; the D gene is possibly TRBD1 (5 bases). CDR1 and CDR2 (germline): SGHTA, FQGNSA. Trimming removed 8 bases from V and 6 bases from J, with 14 bases in between. The CDR3 is 14 amino acids. CDR3 nucleotide sequence: TGTGCCAGCGAAACCCTGAGGGGTAATTCACCCCTCCACTTT. This translates into CASETLRGNSPLHF.

The chain uses TRBV7-3 and TRBJ2-1, with TRBD2 as a possible D gene (5 bases). Germline CDR1 is SGHTA and CDR2 is FQGTGA. The CDR3 is 15 amino acids. Trimming shortened V by 5 bases and J by 6 bases, and 17 bases separated the two germline ends. The CDR3 protein is CASSPDLLAGNEQFF. In DNA, the CDR3 is TGTGCCAGCAGCCCCGACCTCCTAGCAGGCAATGAGCAGTTCTTC.

The chain combines TRBV5-1 with TRBJ1-1, with a weak D call TRBD1 (6 bases). CDR1 and CDR2 from the germline V gene are SGHRS and YFSETQ. The CDR3 consists of 17 residues. The V end was cut by 4 bases, the J end by 1 base, with 20 bases between. The CDR3 nucleotides read TGCGCCAGCAGCCCAGCGTCAGCAGGGGCGAGGAACACTGAAGCTTTCTTT. It translates to CASSPASAGARNTEAFF.

This clone was counted once. V is TRBV7-2 and J is TRBJ2-3; a weak D match, TRBD1 (6 bases). The germline V and J ends were trimmed by 0 bases and 1 base, with 8 bases remaining between them. This CDR3 has 15 amino acids. Germline V CDR1 and CDR2: SGHTA, FQGNSA. The CDR3 region is CASSLAGARTDTQYF. The CDR3 DNA reads as TGTGCCAGCAGCTTAGCGGGGGCCCGCACAGATACGCAGTATTTT.